The 3 T cell receptor beta chains below all came from one sample that was sequenced in a study of OX40 agonist ivuxolimab in advanced cancers. Libraries were prepared by immunoSEQ multiplex PCR; TCRdb keeps only in-frame clonotypes and omits some of them. This sample has approximately 84,000 clones, with around nine tenths found just once. The sample here was CD4+ or CD8+ T cells sorted from blood, taken in a trial of the OX40 agonist ivuxolimab. Receptors were obtained from an adult with an advanced solid tumor such as melanoma, head and neck, liver or kidney cancer.

The rearrangement links TRBV6-4 to TRBJ2-3; D gene uncertain. Germline V gene sequence: CDR1 MRHNA, CDR2 SNTAGT. Between the trimmed V and J ends, which lost 2 bases and 0 bases, there was a span of 12 bases. The CDR3 has 16 residues. Here the CDR3 reads CASSDGPASSTDTQYF. The CDR3 coding sequence is TGTGCCAGCAGTGACGGACCAGCTTCTAGCACAGATACGCAGTATTTT.

This clone was counted once. The chain has TRBV5-1 and TRBJ2-1, with 11 nucleotides matching TRBD1. This CDR3 region has 17 residues. J gave up 6 bases and V 4 bases, and 12 bases lay outside the gene matches. Germline V gene data show CDR1 as SGHRS and CDR2 as YFSETQ. CDR3 sequence (DNA): TGCGCCAGCAGCACCGGACAGGGGGCTTGGTTGGTCAATGAGCAGTTCTTC. It is translated as CASSTGQGAWLVNEQFF.

CDR3 loop: CASSLMTLATNTGELFF. The CDR3 DNA sequence: TGCGCCAGCAGCTTGATGACCCTAGCTACGAACACCGGGGAGCTGTTTTTT. The chain has TRBV5-1 and TRBJ2-2; D is perhaps TRBD2 (5 bases). Trimming pared 1 base from V and 0 bases from J, leaving 13 bases between. Germline CDR1 SGHRS, CDR2 YFSETQ. The CDR3 covers 17 residues. The full variable domain, completed using reference TRBV5-1 and TRBJ2-2, is KAGVTQTPRYLIKTRGQQVTLSCSPISGHRSVSWYQQTPGQGLQFLFEYFSETQRNKGNFPGRFSGRQFSNSRSEMNVSTLELGDSALYLCASSLMTLATNTGELFFGEGSRLTVL.